This T cell receptor beta chain came from a study of T cell repertoires in ileal Crohn's disease. Germline CDR1 and CDR2: LNHDA and SQIVND (reference sequence). Trimming took 9 bases from V and 4 from J, leaving 16 bases between them. This CDR3 spans 14 amino acids. The assay was immunoSEQ multiplex PCR, and TCRdb's table has in-frame clones only and misses some. The sample yields about 16,000 clones, roughly 70% seen once. This clonotype originated in an adult with Crohn's disease. This sequence joins TRBV19 and TRBJ2-4; the D gene is possibly TRBD1 (6 bases). The sequencing sample was made of ileal tissue. CDR3 DNA: TGTGCCAGCCTCAATCCGGGACAAAAAAACATTCAGTACTTC. It codes for CASLNPGQKNIQYF.